Listed below are T cell receptor beta chains from one sample, sequenced in a study of shared clonotypes between healthy human individuals. Libraries were prepared by immunoSEQ multiplex PCR; TCRdb keeps only in-frame clonotypes and omits some of them. The sample contains roughly 600,000 clones, 95% to 98% of which appear only once. Sequences were obtained from naive CD8+ T cells sorted from blood. These TCRs come from a man aged 25 to 40 in good health. Each CDR3 is given with its conserved first and last residue. The D gene is left open where the match is weak. The size entry is marked missing in some rows and otherwise reads once, few, many or a size class.

>TRBJ2-7|.|.|TRBV5-5
CASRSREPPYEQYF
TGTGCCAGCAGATCCCGGGAACCGCCCTACGAGCAGTACTTC
>TRBJ1-4|.|.|TRBV18
CASSPGHRNEKLFF
TGTGCCAGCTCACCAGGACACCGTAATGAAAAACTGTTTTTT
>TRBJ1-1|.|.|TRBV2
CAPIGENTEAFF
TGTGCCCCGATCGGAGAGAACACTGAAGCTTTCTTT
>TRBJ2-7|.|TRBD1|TRBV29-1
CSVRIPDRGEQYF
TGCAGCGTTAGAATTCCGGACAGGGGCGAGCAGTACTTC
>TRBJ2-2|once|.|TRBV14
CASSPVPGAAGELFF
TGTGCCAGCAGCCCCGTCCCCGGGGCTGCCGGGGAGCTGTTTTTT
>TRBJ2-2|.|.|TRBV7-6
CASSLYQRENTGELFF
TGTGCCAGCAGCTTATACCAGCGTGAAAACACCGGGGAGCTGTTTTTT
>TRBJ2-7|few|TRBD1|TRBV2
CASSWDSSYEQYF
TGTGCCAGCAGTTGGGACAGCTCCTACGAGCAGTACTTC
>TRBJ1-2|.|.|TRBV2
CASSAQVSNYGYTF
TGTGCCAGCAGTGCCCAGGTTAGCAACTATGGCTACACCTTC
>TRBJ2-7|.|.|TRBV7-9
CASSLTVSSYEQYF
TGTGCCAGCAGCTTAACGGTTAGCTCCTACGAGCAGTACTTC
>TRBJ2-7|.|.|TRBV11-2
CASKQGYYEQYF
TGTGCCAGCAAGCAGGGTTACTACGAGCAGTACTTC
>TRBJ2-7|.|.|TRBV27
CASSLSGRGHEQYF
TGTGCCAGCAGTTTATCGGGACGAGGCCACGAGCAGTACTTC
>TRBJ2-7|once|TRBD1|TRBV11-2
CASSADLDRTYEQYF
TGTGCCAGCAGCGCAGATCTGGACAGGACCTACGAGCAGTACTTC
>TRBJ2-3|.|TRBD2|TRBV6-5
CASSSFSGRPDTQYF
TGTGCCAGCAGCTCCTTTAGCGGGAGACCAGATACGCAGTATTTT
>TRBJ2-1|.|.|TRBV9
CASSVDRGSDPYNEQFF
TGTGCCAGCAGCGTAGATAGGGGGTCTGATCCCTACAATGAGCAGTTCTTC
>TRBJ2-7|.|.|TRBV9
CASSDNSEQYF
TGTGCCAGCAGCGACAATAGTGAGCAGTACTTC
>TRBJ2-1|.|TRBD2|TRBV11-2
CASSVNPGLAGYNEQFF
TGTGCCAGCAGCGTAAACCCGGGACTAGCGGGATACAATGAGCAGTTCTTC
>TRBJ2-1|once|TRBD2|TRBV19
CATAWRATLAGGPNEQFF
TGTGCCACTGCCTGGCGGGCTACCCTAGCGGGAGGGCCTAATGAGCAGTTCTTC
>TRBJ1-1|.|.|TRBV19
CATRGGITEAFF
TGTGCCACCCGAGGAGGGATCACTGAAGCTTTCTTT
>TRBJ1-2|.|.|TRBV4-3
CASSQELVYGYTF
TGCGCCAGCAGCCAAGAACTTGTTTATGGCTACACCTTC
>TRBJ2-5|.|.|TRBV19
CASSNEIGETQYF
TGTGCCAGTAGCAACGAAATCGGGGAGACCCAGTACTTC
>TRBJ2-3|once|.|TRBV6-1
CASSEWGRKDTQYF
TGTGCCAGCAGTGAATGGGGGAGAAAAGATACGCAGTATTTT
>TRBJ2-3|.|TRBD2|TRBV5-4
CASTLGTSGITDTQYF
TGTGCCAGCACCCTGGGGACTAGCGGGATTACAGATACGCAGTATTTT
>TRBJ2-4|.|.|TRBV11-2
CASSLPRGGGLAKNIQYF
TGTGCCAGCAGCTTACCCAGGGGTGGGGGCTTGGCCAAAAACATTCAGTACTTC
>TRBJ2-7|.|TRBD2|TRBV28
CASSWIAGVTYEQYF
TGTGCCAGCAGTTGGATAGCGGGAGTAACCTACGAGCAGTACTTC
>TRBJ2-1|.|TRBD2|TRBV10-3
CAIGTTSGSSDEQFF
TGTGCCATCGGGACGACTAGCGGGAGTAGCGATGAGCAGTTCTTC
>TRBJ1-1|.|.|TRBV2
CASPGRVEAFF
TGTGCCAGCCCCGGCCGGGTTGAAGCTTTCTTT
>TRBJ2-5|.|.|TRBV11-2
CASCESSVKETQYF
TGTGCCAGCTGCGAGTCTAGCGTAAAAGAGACCCAGTACTTC
>TRBJ2-7|.|.|TRBV19
CASSIVAGIIDEQYF
TGTGCCAGTAGTATCGTTGCGGGAATTATCGACGAGCAGTACTTC
>TRBJ2-3|.|.|TRBV27
CASSLSVTDTQYF
TGTGCCAGCAGTTTGTCTGTGACAGATACGCAGTATTTT
>TRBJ2-7|.|.|TRBV19
CASSIRASGTYEQYF
TGTGCCAGTAGTATCCGGGCCTCTGGGACCTACGAGCAGTACTTC
>TRBJ1-5|.|TRBD1|TRBV19
CASSTKTGEKYSNQPQHF
TGTGCCAGTAGTACGAAGACAGGGGAGAAGTATAGCAATCAGCCCCAGCATTTT
>TRBJ2-1|.|.|TRBV5-1
CASSLSRPARGNEQFF
TGCGCCAGCAGCCTCTCCAGGCCTGCGAGAGGCAATGAGCAGTTCTTC
>TRBJ2-3|.|TRBD2|TRBV2
CATLAGGPRDTQYF
TGTGCCACCCTAGCGGGAGGGCCCCGAGATACGCAGTATTTT